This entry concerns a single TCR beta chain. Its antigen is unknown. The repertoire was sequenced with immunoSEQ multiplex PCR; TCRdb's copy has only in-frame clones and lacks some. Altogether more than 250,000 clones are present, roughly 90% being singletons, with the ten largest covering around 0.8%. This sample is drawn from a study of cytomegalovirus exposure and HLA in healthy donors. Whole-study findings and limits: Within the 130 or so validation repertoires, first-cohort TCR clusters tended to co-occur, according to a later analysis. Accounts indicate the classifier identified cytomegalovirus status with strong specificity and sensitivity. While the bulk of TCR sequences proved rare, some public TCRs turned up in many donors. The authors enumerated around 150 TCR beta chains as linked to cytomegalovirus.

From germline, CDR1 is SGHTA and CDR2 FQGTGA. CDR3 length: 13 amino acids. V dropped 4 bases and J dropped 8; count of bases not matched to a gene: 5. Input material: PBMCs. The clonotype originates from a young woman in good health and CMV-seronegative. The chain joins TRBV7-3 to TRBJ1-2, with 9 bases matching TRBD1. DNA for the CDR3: TGTGCCAGCAGCTCGGGACAGGGTAACGGCTACACCTTC. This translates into CASSSGQGNGYTF.